This TCR beta chain was identified in a study of spatial heterogeneity in lung cancer (dated by TCRdb to the late 2010s). Background on the whole study: The donors were fewer than 90 patients from the lung TRACERx cohort who had early-stage, untreated non-small cell lung cancer. In the raw uncorrected reads, each unique combination of TCR and UMI appeared more than ten times on average. Follow-up PBMC samples were sequenced whenever available, with a median time to follow-up of 2 to 3 years after resection. Both alpha and beta chains were TCR-sequenced in samples taken at surgery, namely 220 tumor regions, around 61 matched nontumor lung samples and about 54 PBMC samples. The study linked features of the TCR repertoire to counts of nonsynonymous mutations, which were determined by whole-exome sequencing of tumor tissue. The study quantitatively compared TCR alpha and beta repertoires across multiple tumor regions, matched nontumor lung and blood in non-small cell lung cancer. More beta-chain than alpha-chain transcripts were consistently detected, likely reflecting higher beta-chain transcript abundance.

Results the study describes overall, beyond this receptor: Only 14 to 15 patients were included in the comparisons of baseline and follow-up blood repertoires. Additional single-cell paired TCR alpha and beta sequencing was considered necessary to confirm, at a functional level, the hypothesis that regional TCRs recognize regional mutations. Ubiquitous expanded tumor TCRs were detected in blood more often at tumor resection than at routine follow-up.

The germline V gene sets CDR1 to KGHDR and CDR2 to SFDVKD. The cysteine opens and the phenylalanine closes a CDR3 of 13 amino acids. The only DNA kept is the CDR3, 39 bases in frame from the first base. V is reduced by 5 bases and J by 0 bases, leaving a spacing of 7 bases between them. What this sample's time point label stands for: blood at routine non-recurrence follow-up after resection. Whole RNA extracted from tumor and nontumor lung tissue, or from cryopreserved PBMC samples, was used for TCR sequencing without cell sorting. Patients were selected for TCR sequencing only if sufficient RNA was available from at least two tumor regions. Receptors were amplified or captured by 5' RACE. The sequencer listed for this sample is NextSeq 500. To allow correction of PCR and sequencing errors, the TCR library protocol tagged every TCR cDNA molecule with a unique molecular identifier. The original methods were these. TCR identification, UMI-based error correction and CDR3 extraction were performed with Decombinator tools. TCRs above a frequency of 2 per 1,000, corresponding to the top 1% of the tumor frequency distribution, were defined as expanded. Renyi diversity was calculated using the R vegan package after each repertoire was subsampled 100 times to 5,000 TCRs. CDR3 similarity networks were constructed using string-kernel similarity of amino acid triplets, with links drawn between CDR3s whose pairwise similarity was above 0.82. The public reads were quality trimmed at Q25 with fastp and then assembled into clones with MiXCR by TCRdb, keeping productive beta chains. When rows share a CDR3 protein, they turn into one entry using the most common DNA and genes. For this entry, the V and J calls and clone size follow TCRdb and not the study's own pipeline. The sample contains nearly 95,000 distinct CDR3 sequences, roughly 21% of them found a single time. The top ten constitute 21% of the sample.

The sample holds a few counts of this clonotype. Its antigen has not been determined. One base away there is no much larger clone; base qualities are not given. This clonotype was sampled from a male donor with early-stage non-small cell lung cancer. The specimen was PBMCs, collected at follow-up. Rearrangement joined TRBV24-1 to TRBJ2-7; the D gene cannot be resolved reliably. The nucleotide sequence reads as follows: TGTGCCACCAGTGCTATGGACTCCTACGAGCAGTACTTC. The translation is CATSAMDSYEQYF.